These 28 T cell receptor beta chains came from one sample sequenced in a study of T cells in narcolepsy. TCRdb's copy holds only in-frame clones and misses some; the assay was immunoSEQ multiplex PCR. The table records 23,000 or so clones, 84% of them present only once. What was sequenced was CD45RA- memory CD4+ T cells from PBMCs. The receptors derive from a human donor with narcolepsy.

This chain links TRBV7-2 with TRBJ2-1; 12 bases agree with TRBD2. The CDR3 consists of 20 residues. Trimming cost V 0 bases and J 0 bases; bases outside gene matches: 9. Per the germline V gene, CDR1 is SGHTA and CDR2 is FQGNSA. The CDR3, as DNA: TGTGCCAGCAGCTTAGCCTCGCCGTCTAGCGGGGGGGGCTCCTACAATGAGCAGTTCTTC. Translation gives CASSLASPSSGGGSYNEQFF.

This chain joins TRBV7-2 and TRBJ2-1; 7 nucleotides align to TRBD1. The CDR3 covers 16 residues. Germline lookup yields CDR1 SGHTA and CDR2 FQGNSA. V gave up 1 base and J gave up 4 bases; unmatched junction bases: 7. CDR3 in amino acids: CASSLGGTAIYNEQFF. CDR3 sequence (DNA): TGTGCCAGCAGCTTAGGAGGGACAGCAATATACAATGAGCAGTTCTTC.

This clone came up once. CDR3: CASSNAGAGTEAFF. DNA of the CDR3: TGTGCCAGTAGTAACGCGGGCGCGGGCACTGAAGCTTTCTTT. The chain employs TRBV19 and TRBJ1-1; D not certain. Trimming removed 4 bases at V and 4 bases at J, with 13 bases between. CDR1 and CDR2 (germline): LNHDA, SQIVND (reference sequence). The CDR3 covers 14 residues.

This clone has just a few counts. The chain combines TRBV5-4 with TRBJ1-3; D ambiguous. V lost 0 bases, J lost 2 bases, and 12 bases lay in between. CDR1 is SGHNT, CDR2 YYREEE, per germline (reference sequence). The CDR3 runs 16 residues. CDR3 nucleotide sequence: TGTGCCAGCAGCTTGGGGCCCTGGAGGACTGGAAACACCATATATTTT. It specifies CASSLGPWRTGNTIYF.

The chain joins TRBV5-4 to TRBJ2-1, with TRBD2 matching over 9 bases. The CDR3 is 17 residues long. With 4 bases clipped from V and 4 bases from J, the junction kept 12 bases outside the gene matches. The germline V gene encodes CDR1 SGHNT and CDR2 YYREEE (reference sequence). CDR3 DNA sequence: TGTGCCAGCAGCCCCCGGGGACGGCGGGAGGGGTACAATGAGCAGTTCTTC. Protein: CASSPRGRREGYNEQFF.

J is TRBJ2-4 and V is TRBV27; 12 nucleotides agree with TRBD2. This CDR3 contains 16 residues. Germline loops: CDR1 MNHEY, CDR2 SMNVEV (reference sequence). V shed 3 bases and J 1 base; nucleotides not matched to a gene: 1. CDR3 amino acids: CASSLTSGSAKNIQYF. The CDR3, as DNA: TGTGCCAGCAGTTTGACTAGCGGGAGCGCCAAAAACATTCAGTACTTC.

This sequence joins TRBV5-6 and TRBJ1-5; 7 bases map to TRBD1. Looked up from germline, CDR1 is SGHDT and CDR2 is YYEEEE. The CDR3 length is 14 residues. Trimming removed 2 bases from V and 10 bases from J; junction bases left unmatched: 9. CDR3 amino acids: CASSFGRQGTPQHF. The CDR3 bases are TGTGCCAGCAGCTTTGGCCGACAGGGAACTCCCCAGCATTTT.

The chain links TRBV11-1 to TRBJ2-7; weak D call: TRBD1 (6 bases). The germline V and J ends were trimmed by 8 bases and 2 bases, with 25 bases remaining between them. CDR3 size: 17 residues. The germline CDR1 and CDR2 sequences are SGHAT and FQDESV (reference sequence). CDR3 bases: TGTGCCAGCGCACACACGCGAAACAGGGTCGCCCCCTACGAGCAGTACTTC. It yields the protein CASAHTRNRVAPYEQYF.

The chain employs TRBV7-3 and TRBJ1-1; D remains unclear. The length of the CDR3 is 13 residues. Germline values: CDR1 SGHTA, CDR2 FQGTGA. Trimming took off 5 bases at V and 1 base at J, with 8 bases between the two ends. CDR3: CASSLSRNTEAFF. The CDR3 DNA reads as TGTGCCAGCAGCCTGTCGCGGAACACTGAAGCTTTCTTT.

V and J are TRBV19 and TRBJ1-5, with D perhaps TRBD1 (5 bases). V was shortened by 11 bases and J by 6 bases, with 23 bases between the two germline ends. CDR3 length equals 15 residues. Germline CDR1 LNHDA, CDR2 SQIVND (reference sequence). The CDR3 DNA reads as TGTGCCGCTTCCTTTGGGGCCCTTCCAAGTCAGCCCCAGCATTTT. Its protein is CAASFGALPSQPQHF.

The chain links TRBV7-2 to TRBJ2-7, with 8 bases fitting TRBD1. The CDR3 has 14 amino acids. The junction had 7 bases not matched to a gene; V was cut back by 7 bases and J by 2 bases. Germline V gene data show CDR1 as SGHTA and CDR2 as FQGNSA. CDR3 nucleotide sequence: TGTGCCAGCACCCATTCGACAGGGGCCTACGAGCAGTACTTC. It translates to CASTHSTGAYEQYF. The full variable domain, with the rest looked up from reference TRBV7-2 and TRBJ2-7, is GAGVSQSPSNKVTEKGKDVELRCDPISGHTALYWYRQSLGQGLEFLIYFQGNSAPDKSGLPSDRFSAERTGGSVSTLTIQRTQQEDSAVYLCASTHSTGAYEQYFGPGTRLTVT.

This chain joins TRBV10-2 and TRBJ1-5; maybe TRBD1 (6 bases). Trimming pared 6 bases from V and 0 bases from J, leaving 9 bases between. Germline CDR1 and CDR2: WSHSY and SAAADI. This CDR3 contains 14 residues. The CDR3, as DNA: TGCGCCAGCAGGGGGGACACTAGCAATCAGCCCCAGCATTTT. The encoded protein is CASRGDTSNQPQHF.

Note on this clone: The CDR3 end shows no conserved phenylalanine or tryptophan, and so a read error is likely. The CDR3 bases are TGCGCCAGCAGTGAAACAGAGACAGGGGGTAAGCAGTACCTC. It specifies CASSETETGGKQYL. The chain employs TRBV10-1 and TRBJ2-7, with 9 bases that match TRBD1. Germline V CDR1 and CDR2: WNHNN, SYGVQD (reference sequence). This CDR3 is 14 amino acids long. The V segment lost 3 bases and the J segment 8 bases; nucleotides outside the gene matches: 8.

This clone came up a few times. J is TRBJ2-6 and V is TRBV5-1, with 9 bases identical to TRBD1. This CDR3 comprises 17 residues. From germline, CDR1 is SGHRS and CDR2 YFSETQ. J lost 1 base, V lost 4 bases, and 6 bases had no gene match. The CDR3 bases are TGCGCCAGCAGCGACGGACAGGGGTTTTCTGGGGCCAACGTCCTGACTTTC. This sequence encodes CASSDGQGFSGANVLTF.

This chain uses TRBV4-1 with TRBJ2-5; tentatively, D is TRBD2 (5 bases). The assigned J gene may be wrong: the sequence end matches TRBJ2-7 better. Germline loops: CDR1 MGHRA, CDR2 YSYEKL. The CDR3 covers 15 residues. Written as DNA, the CDR3 is TGCGCCAGCAGCCAAGATCTGGCCGGGACCTACGAGCAGTACTTC. The encoded protein is CASSQDLAGTYEQYF.

The chain employs TRBV14 and TRBJ1-2; D not certain. Deletions cut 5 bases from V and 4 bases from J, with 11 bases between. Germline CDR1 is SGHDN and CDR2 is FVKESK. This CDR3 contains 13 residues. CDR3 protein: CASSGLQLYGYTF. As DNA, the CDR3 is TGTGCCAGCAGCGGCCTACAGCTCTATGGCTACACCTTC.

CDR3 region: CATRQGATDTQYF. The DNA for the CDR3 is TGTGCCACCAGACAGGGCGCCACAGATACGCAGTATTTT. V and J are TRBV2 and TRBJ2-3; 7 bases fit TRBD1. Per the germline V gene, CDR1 is SNHLY and CDR2 is FYNNEI. V trimming: 10 bases; J trimming: 2 bases; junction bases outside the gene matches: 6. The length of the CDR3 is 13 residues.

The CDR3 loop is CASSLDRTSDEQYF. CDR3 DNA: TGTGCCAGCAGCTTAGATCGGACTTCGGACGAGCAGTACTTC. This chain connects TRBV11-2 to TRBJ2-7, with D maybe TRBD2 (5 bases). CDR3 size: 14 residues. Trimming removed 0 bases from V and 5 bases from J, with 11 bases in between. Germline V gene sequence: CDR1 SGHAT, CDR2 FQNNGV.

This chain joins TRBV19 and TRBJ2-4, with TRBD1 identical over 8 bases. This CDR3 has 14 residues. V lost 1 base to trimming and J lost 9 bases; unmatched junction nucleotides: 5. Germline-derived CDR1 and CDR2 are LNHDA and SQIVND (reference sequence). The CDR3 region is CASSIGGQASIQYF. Here the CDR3 DNA reads TGTGCCAGTAGTATAGGGGGACAGGCGAGCATTCAGTACTTC.

The chain joins TRBV4-3 to TRBJ2-7; D possibly corresponds to TRBD2 (5 bases). CDR1 is LGHNA and CDR2 is YSLEER in the germline V gene. Trimming removed 4 bases at V and 3 bases at J, with 13 bases between. This CDR3 region has 14 residues. CDR3 amino acids: CASSLDYSSYEQYF. In nucleotides, the CDR3 is TGCGCCAGCAGCCTCGACTATTCCAGCTACGAGCAGTACTTC.

This rearrangement joins TRBV28 to TRBJ1-3; no definite D call. The ends were cut back, 8 bases at V and 5 bases at J, with 19 bases in the middle. This CDR3 is built from 15 residues. CDR1 is MDHEN and CDR2 is SYDVKM in the germline V gene. CDR3 DNA: TGTGCCAGCTCCCTTCCCGGGTTACGGAGAAACACCATATATTTT. Amino acid sequence: CASSLPGLRRNTIYF.

This clone has only a few counts. The chain links TRBV27 to TRBJ1-4; TRBD1 matches 9 bases. The J segment lost 14 bases and the V segment lost 5 bases, leaving 12 bases of the junction unmatched. The V gene's germline CDR1 is MNHEY and CDR2 SMNVEV (reference sequence). The CDR3 is 14 amino acids. CDR3 in DNA: TGTGCCAGCAGTCCCCTCGCCACAGGGGGCAGCCTGTTTTTT. Its translation is CASSPLATGGSLFF.

The gene calls are TRBV18 and TRBJ1-1; 9 nucleotides match TRBD1. CDR3 length equals 14 residues. Germline V gene sequence: CDR1 KGHSH, CDR2 LQKENI. With 2 bases clipped from V and 6 bases from J, the junction kept 4 bases outside the gene matches. This chain's CDR3 is CASSPTGTGSEAFF. The CDR3 nucleotides read TGTGCCAGCTCACCAACCGGGACAGGGTCTGAAGCTTTCTTT.

The DNA for the CDR3 is TGTGCCAGCACGGGGGTTGAGGCCGGGGAGCTGTTTTTT. Translation gives CASTGVEAGELFF. The chain links TRBV2 to TRBJ2-2; a weak D match, TRBD2 (6 bases). The V end was cut by 7 bases, the J end by 6 bases, with 12 bases between. CDR3 length: 13 amino acids. CDR1 and CDR2 (germline): SNHLY, FYNNEI.

The V gene is TRBV7-2, the J gene TRBJ1-2; TRBD1 agrees at 8 bases. With V trimmed by 5 bases and J by 7 bases, 6 bases remained unmatched. Germline V gene data show CDR1 as SGHTA and CDR2 as FQGNSA. The CDR3 has 13 amino acids. As DNA, the CDR3 is TGTGCCAGCAGCCTATGGACAGGGAGTGGCTACACCTTC. It translates to CASSLWTGSGYTF. Complete variable domain (other parts from reference TRBV7-2 and TRBJ1-2): GAGVSQSPSNKVTEKGKDVELRCDPISGHTALYWYRQSLGQGLEFLIYFQGNSAPDKSGLPSDRFSAERTGGSVSTLTIQRTQQEDSAVYLCASSLWTGSGYTFGSGTRLTVV.

The chain couples TRBV28 to TRBJ2-3, with D possibly matching TRBD2 (6 bases). The CDR3 loop spans 15 amino acids. The V end was cut by 6 bases, the J end by 2 bases, with 15 bases between. Germline CDR1 is MDHEN and CDR2 is SYDVKM. The CDR3 sequence is CASSPDTDYTDTQYF. The CDR3 DNA follows: TGTGCCAGCAGCCCGGACACGGACTACACAGATACGCAGTATTTT.

V is TRBV10-3 and J is TRBJ2-7, with D possibly being TRBD2 (6 bases). This CDR3 has 16 residues. CDR1 and CDR2 from the germline V gene are ENHRY and SYGVKD. V shed 2 bases and J shed 3 bases, with 17 bases lying between them. The CDR3 nucleotides are TGTGCCATCAGTGAGGCGGGGACTGAACACAACTACGAGCAGTACTTC. Protein: CAISEAGTEHNYEQYF.

This clone was seen only a few times. The rearrangement uses TRBV7-2 and TRBJ1-4, with D possibly TRBD1 on 5 matching bases. V gave up 5 bases and J gave up 10 bases, with 14 bases separating them. Germline assignment: CDR1 SGHTA and CDR2 FQGNSA. The CDR3 is 13 amino acids. The DNA of the CDR3 is TGTGCCAGCAGCACACCCGGGGACCGAAAACTGTTTTTT. This gives the protein CASSTPGDRKLFF.